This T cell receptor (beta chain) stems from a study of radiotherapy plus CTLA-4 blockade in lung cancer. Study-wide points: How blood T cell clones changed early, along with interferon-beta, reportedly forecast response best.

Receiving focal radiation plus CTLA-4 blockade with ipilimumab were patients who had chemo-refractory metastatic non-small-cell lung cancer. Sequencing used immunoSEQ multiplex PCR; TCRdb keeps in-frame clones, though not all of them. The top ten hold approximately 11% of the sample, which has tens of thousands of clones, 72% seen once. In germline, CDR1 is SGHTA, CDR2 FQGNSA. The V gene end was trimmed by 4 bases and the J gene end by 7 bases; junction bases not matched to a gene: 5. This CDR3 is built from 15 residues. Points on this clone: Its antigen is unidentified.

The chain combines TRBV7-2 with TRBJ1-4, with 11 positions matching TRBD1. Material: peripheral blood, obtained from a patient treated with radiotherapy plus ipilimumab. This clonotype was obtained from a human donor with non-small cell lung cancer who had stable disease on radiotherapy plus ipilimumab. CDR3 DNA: TGTGCCAGCAGCTCGTCGGGACAGGGGGGTGAAAAACTGTTTTTT. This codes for CASSSSGQGGEKLFF.